The rows below give T cell receptor beta chains drawn from one sample of a study of shared clonotypes between healthy human individuals. Clones were sequenced by immunoSEQ multiplex PCR, and TCRdb holds only the in-frame ones, with some missing. The repertoire consists of about 490,000 clones, with about 82% occurring once and the leading ten covering under 15%. What was sequenced was PBMCs. Receptors were obtained from a woman in her thirties or forties in good health. Some clones in this sample may be carry-over from other donors' samples. CDR3s include the opening cysteine and the closing phenylalanine or tryptophan. D genes are given only for firm matches. Clone size, where shown, is once, few, many, or a class for clones that have expanded.

TRBJ1-1	-	once	TRBV15	CATSRSNSLGAFF	TGTGCCACCAGCAGAAGCAATTCCCTCGGTGCTTTCTTT
TRBJ2-2	-	-	TRBV4-2	CASSQGTSLNTGELFF	TGTGCCAGCAGCCAAGGAACTAGCTTGAACACCGGGGAGCTGTTTTTT
TRBJ1-2	-	-	TRBV19	CASSIAPAGTSNYGYTF	TGTGCCAGTAGTATAGCTCCCGCGGGCACCAGTAACTATGGCTACACCTTC
TRBJ1-1	-	-	TRBV29-1	CSAGGANTEAFF	TGCAGCGCTGGGGGCGCGAACACTGAAGCTTTCTTT
TRBJ2-1	-	few	TRBV4-1	CASSQSTGSTSDEQFF	TGCGCCAGCAGCCAGTCCACAGGATCTACGAGCGATGAGCAGTTCTTC
TRBJ1-1	TRBD1	-	TRBV4-2	CASTPGTGESEAFF	TGTGCCAGCACCCCCGGGACAGGGGAGTCGGAAGCTTTCTTT
TRBJ2-2	TRBD2	-	TRBV19	CASSIKSGRGTGELFF	TGTGCCAGTAGTATAAAAAGCGGGAGAGGGACCGGGGAGCTGTTTTTT
TRBJ1-1	TRBD1	-	TRBV27	CASRTGWGTEAFF	TGTGCCAGCAGGACAGGGTGGGGAACTGAAGCTTTCTTT
TRBJ2-7	TRBD1	-	TRBV29-1	CSVAPDRAHEQYF	TGCAGCGTTGCTCCGGACAGGGCCCACGAGCAGTACTTC
TRBJ2-1	-	-	TRBV5-1	CASSLEGFQNNEQFF	TGCGCCAGCAGCTTAGAGGGCTTCCAAAACAATGAGCAGTTCTTC
TRBJ2-1	-	many	TRBV7-8	CASSVHPGTTSYNEQFF	TGTGCCAGCAGCGTTCACCCCGGGACGACCTCCTACAATGAGCAGTTCTTC
TRBJ2-7	TRBD2	-	TRBV7-9	CASSLPGGSSYEQYF	TGTGCCAGCAGCTTACCGGGGGGGAGCTCCTACGAGCAGTACTTC
TRBJ2-3	TRBD1	-	TRBV5-1	CASSPLPTGLTDTQYF	TGCGCCAGCAGCCCCCTACCGACAGGGTTAACTGATACGCAGTATTTT
TRBJ2-6	-	-	TRBV18	CASSRAYSSGANVLTF	TGTGCCAGCTCCCGGGCGTACAGTTCTGGGGCCAACGTCCTGACTTTC
TRBJ1-1	-	-	TRBV28	CASSFRTEAFF	TGTGCCAGCAGTTTCCGGACTGAAGCTTTCTTT
TRBJ2-3	-	once	TRBV7-9	CASSPTQADTQYF	TGTGCCAGCAGCCCGACTCAGGCAGATACGCAGTATTTT
TRBJ2-1	-	few	TRBV7-2	CASSFRGNNEQFF	TGTGCCAGCAGCTTTCGGGGGAACAATGAGCAGTTCTTC
TRBJ2-1	-	-	TRBV5-1	CASSLGTKTYNEQFF	TGCGCCAGCAGCCTCGGGACAAAAACCTACAATGAGCAGTTCTTC
TRBJ1-2	-	few	TRBV6-4	CASSDPRRVYGYTF	TGTGCCAGCAGTGACCCCCGGAGGGTCTATGGCTACACCTTC
TRBJ2-7	TRBD2	-	TRBV7-9	CASSLDRLAGPEQYF	TGTGCCAGCAGCTTGGATCGACTAGCGGGACCCGAGCAGTACTTC
TRBJ2-3	TRBD2	once	TRBV29-1	CSVEEDSQPGLADTDTQYF	TGCAGCGTTGAAGAGGACAGCCAGCCGGGACTAGCGGACACAGATACGCAGTATTTT
TRBJ2-7	-	-	TRBV5-8	CASSFRGPGQYF	TGTGCCAGCAGCTTTCGGGGTCCTGGGCAGTACTTC
TRBJ1-2	TRBD1	-	TRBV7-9	CASSVTGESYGYTF	TGTGCCAGCAGCGTAACAGGGGAATCCTATGGCTACACCTTC
TRBJ2-4	TRBD1	-	TRBV19	CASSMDRASDIQYF	TGTGCCAGTAGTATGGACAGGGCATCGGACATTCAGTACTTC
TRBJ2-7	-	-	TRBV28	CASEGVLQSYEQYF	TGTGCCAGCGAGGGGGTCCTTCAGTCCTACGAGCAGTACTTC
TRBJ1-3	-	-	TRBV13	CASSLATYSGNTIYF	TGTGCCAGCAGCTTAGCCACTTACTCTGGAAACACCATATATTTT
TRBJ2-7	TRBD2	few	TRBV5-1	CASSLVGRAYEQYF	TGCGCCAGCAGCTTGGTCGGGAGGGCCTACGAGCAGTACTTC
TRBJ2-7	TRBD2	once	TRBV28	CASSRGWTQVAGDTYEQYF	TGTGCCAGCAGCCGGGGGTGGACACAAGTAGCGGGAGACACCTACGAGCAGTACTTC
TRBJ2-1	-	-	TRBV4-3	CASSQDPGAGLYNEQFF	TGCGCCAGCAGCCAAGATCCGGGAGCAGGTTTGTACAATGAGCAGTTCTTC
TRBJ1-2	TRBD1	-	TRBV2	CASSAGTGAGYTF	TGTGCCAGCAGTGCCGGGACAGGGGCTGGCTACACCTTC
TRBJ2-1	-	-	TRBV11-3	CASSREGLSYNEQFF	TGTGCCAGCAGCAGGGAAGGGTTGTCCTACAATGAGCAGTTCTTC
TRBJ2-7	-	few	TRBV18	CASSRGTYEQYF	TGTGCCAGCTCCCGGGGTACCTACGAGCAGTACTTC
TRBJ1-2	-	once	TRBV30	CAWSRGGTYGYTF	TGTGCCTGGAGTCGGGGAGGGACCTATGGCTACACCTTC
TRBJ1-1	-	-	TRBV5-5	CASSYPVVSTEAFF	TGTGCCAGCAGCTACCCCGTAGTATCCACTGAAGCTTTCTTT
TRBJ2-1	TRBD2	few	TRBV11-3	CASSVSGSYNEQFF	TGTGCCAGCAGCGTTAGCGGGAGCTACAATGAGCAGTTCTTC
TRBJ2-1	-	-	TRBV4-1	CASSLTRYNEQFF	TGCGCCAGCAGCCTGACGCGCTACAATGAGCAGTTCTTC
TRBJ2-2	-	-	TRBV11-1	CASSPDTGELFF	TGTGCCAGCAGCCCCGACACCGGGGAGCTGTTTTTT
TRBJ2-5	-	-	TRBV7-7	CASSLEFAETQYF	TGTGCTAGCAGCTTAGAGTTCGCGGAGACCCAGTACTTC
TRBJ2-7	TRBD2	-	TRBV5-5	CASGPVGLADYEQYF	TGTGCCAGCGGACCTGTGGGACTAGCGGATTACGAGCAGTACTTC
TRBJ1-1	-	-	TRBV19	CASSISGVPNTEAFF	TGTGCCAGTAGTATTTCTGGGGTCCCCAACACTGAAGCTTTCTTT
TRBJ2-3	-	once	TRBV13	CASSLGLGLSGTQYF	TGTGCCAGCAGCTTAGGCTTGGGACTCTCAGGTACGCAGTATTTT
TRBJ2-2	-	-	TRBV7-9	CASSLSGGPGGELFF	TGTGCCAGCAGCTTATCAGGCGGCCCTGGCGGGGAGCTGTTTTTT
TRBJ2-2	TRBD2	once	TRBV5-1	CASSRRTSSNTGELFF	TGCGCCAGCAGCAGGCGGACTAGCTCTAACACCGGGGAGCTGTTTTTT
TRBJ1-2	-	-	TRBV5-4	CASSLPGAGYGYTF	TGTGCCAGCAGCTTGCCTGGAGCTGGCTATGGCTACACCTTC
TRBJ1-2	-	-	TRBV21-1	CASSYGPTGRNGYTF	TGTGCCAGCAGCTACGGGCCGACGGGAAGAAATGGCTACACCTTC
TRBJ2-2	-	-	TRBV9	CASSVATGRNTGELFF	TGTGCCAGCAGCGTAGCTACGGGGAGAAACACCGGGGAGCTGTTTTTT
TRBJ2-7	TRBD1	-	TRBV18	CASSSTGGSTSYEQYF	TGTGCCAGCTCATCGACAGGGGGCAGTACGTCGTACGAGCAGTACTTC
TRBJ2-6	-	few	TRBV18	CASSPRTDGANVLTF	TGTGCCAGCTCACCGAGGACAGACGGGGCCAACGTCCTGACTTTC
TRBJ2-5	-	once	TRBV7-9	CASSFSSVGFWKTQYF	TGTGCCAGCAGCTTTTCCTCAGTGGGGTTTTGGAAGACCCAGTACTTC
TRBJ1-2	-	few	TRBV28	CASSLYGGIGYGYTF	TGTGCCAGCAGTTTATATGGGGGAATAGGCTATGGCTACACCTTC
TRBJ1-3	-	-	TRBV7-2	CASSLVEGRAATIYF	TGTGCCAGCAGCTTAGTAGAAGGCAGGGCTGCCACCATATATTTT